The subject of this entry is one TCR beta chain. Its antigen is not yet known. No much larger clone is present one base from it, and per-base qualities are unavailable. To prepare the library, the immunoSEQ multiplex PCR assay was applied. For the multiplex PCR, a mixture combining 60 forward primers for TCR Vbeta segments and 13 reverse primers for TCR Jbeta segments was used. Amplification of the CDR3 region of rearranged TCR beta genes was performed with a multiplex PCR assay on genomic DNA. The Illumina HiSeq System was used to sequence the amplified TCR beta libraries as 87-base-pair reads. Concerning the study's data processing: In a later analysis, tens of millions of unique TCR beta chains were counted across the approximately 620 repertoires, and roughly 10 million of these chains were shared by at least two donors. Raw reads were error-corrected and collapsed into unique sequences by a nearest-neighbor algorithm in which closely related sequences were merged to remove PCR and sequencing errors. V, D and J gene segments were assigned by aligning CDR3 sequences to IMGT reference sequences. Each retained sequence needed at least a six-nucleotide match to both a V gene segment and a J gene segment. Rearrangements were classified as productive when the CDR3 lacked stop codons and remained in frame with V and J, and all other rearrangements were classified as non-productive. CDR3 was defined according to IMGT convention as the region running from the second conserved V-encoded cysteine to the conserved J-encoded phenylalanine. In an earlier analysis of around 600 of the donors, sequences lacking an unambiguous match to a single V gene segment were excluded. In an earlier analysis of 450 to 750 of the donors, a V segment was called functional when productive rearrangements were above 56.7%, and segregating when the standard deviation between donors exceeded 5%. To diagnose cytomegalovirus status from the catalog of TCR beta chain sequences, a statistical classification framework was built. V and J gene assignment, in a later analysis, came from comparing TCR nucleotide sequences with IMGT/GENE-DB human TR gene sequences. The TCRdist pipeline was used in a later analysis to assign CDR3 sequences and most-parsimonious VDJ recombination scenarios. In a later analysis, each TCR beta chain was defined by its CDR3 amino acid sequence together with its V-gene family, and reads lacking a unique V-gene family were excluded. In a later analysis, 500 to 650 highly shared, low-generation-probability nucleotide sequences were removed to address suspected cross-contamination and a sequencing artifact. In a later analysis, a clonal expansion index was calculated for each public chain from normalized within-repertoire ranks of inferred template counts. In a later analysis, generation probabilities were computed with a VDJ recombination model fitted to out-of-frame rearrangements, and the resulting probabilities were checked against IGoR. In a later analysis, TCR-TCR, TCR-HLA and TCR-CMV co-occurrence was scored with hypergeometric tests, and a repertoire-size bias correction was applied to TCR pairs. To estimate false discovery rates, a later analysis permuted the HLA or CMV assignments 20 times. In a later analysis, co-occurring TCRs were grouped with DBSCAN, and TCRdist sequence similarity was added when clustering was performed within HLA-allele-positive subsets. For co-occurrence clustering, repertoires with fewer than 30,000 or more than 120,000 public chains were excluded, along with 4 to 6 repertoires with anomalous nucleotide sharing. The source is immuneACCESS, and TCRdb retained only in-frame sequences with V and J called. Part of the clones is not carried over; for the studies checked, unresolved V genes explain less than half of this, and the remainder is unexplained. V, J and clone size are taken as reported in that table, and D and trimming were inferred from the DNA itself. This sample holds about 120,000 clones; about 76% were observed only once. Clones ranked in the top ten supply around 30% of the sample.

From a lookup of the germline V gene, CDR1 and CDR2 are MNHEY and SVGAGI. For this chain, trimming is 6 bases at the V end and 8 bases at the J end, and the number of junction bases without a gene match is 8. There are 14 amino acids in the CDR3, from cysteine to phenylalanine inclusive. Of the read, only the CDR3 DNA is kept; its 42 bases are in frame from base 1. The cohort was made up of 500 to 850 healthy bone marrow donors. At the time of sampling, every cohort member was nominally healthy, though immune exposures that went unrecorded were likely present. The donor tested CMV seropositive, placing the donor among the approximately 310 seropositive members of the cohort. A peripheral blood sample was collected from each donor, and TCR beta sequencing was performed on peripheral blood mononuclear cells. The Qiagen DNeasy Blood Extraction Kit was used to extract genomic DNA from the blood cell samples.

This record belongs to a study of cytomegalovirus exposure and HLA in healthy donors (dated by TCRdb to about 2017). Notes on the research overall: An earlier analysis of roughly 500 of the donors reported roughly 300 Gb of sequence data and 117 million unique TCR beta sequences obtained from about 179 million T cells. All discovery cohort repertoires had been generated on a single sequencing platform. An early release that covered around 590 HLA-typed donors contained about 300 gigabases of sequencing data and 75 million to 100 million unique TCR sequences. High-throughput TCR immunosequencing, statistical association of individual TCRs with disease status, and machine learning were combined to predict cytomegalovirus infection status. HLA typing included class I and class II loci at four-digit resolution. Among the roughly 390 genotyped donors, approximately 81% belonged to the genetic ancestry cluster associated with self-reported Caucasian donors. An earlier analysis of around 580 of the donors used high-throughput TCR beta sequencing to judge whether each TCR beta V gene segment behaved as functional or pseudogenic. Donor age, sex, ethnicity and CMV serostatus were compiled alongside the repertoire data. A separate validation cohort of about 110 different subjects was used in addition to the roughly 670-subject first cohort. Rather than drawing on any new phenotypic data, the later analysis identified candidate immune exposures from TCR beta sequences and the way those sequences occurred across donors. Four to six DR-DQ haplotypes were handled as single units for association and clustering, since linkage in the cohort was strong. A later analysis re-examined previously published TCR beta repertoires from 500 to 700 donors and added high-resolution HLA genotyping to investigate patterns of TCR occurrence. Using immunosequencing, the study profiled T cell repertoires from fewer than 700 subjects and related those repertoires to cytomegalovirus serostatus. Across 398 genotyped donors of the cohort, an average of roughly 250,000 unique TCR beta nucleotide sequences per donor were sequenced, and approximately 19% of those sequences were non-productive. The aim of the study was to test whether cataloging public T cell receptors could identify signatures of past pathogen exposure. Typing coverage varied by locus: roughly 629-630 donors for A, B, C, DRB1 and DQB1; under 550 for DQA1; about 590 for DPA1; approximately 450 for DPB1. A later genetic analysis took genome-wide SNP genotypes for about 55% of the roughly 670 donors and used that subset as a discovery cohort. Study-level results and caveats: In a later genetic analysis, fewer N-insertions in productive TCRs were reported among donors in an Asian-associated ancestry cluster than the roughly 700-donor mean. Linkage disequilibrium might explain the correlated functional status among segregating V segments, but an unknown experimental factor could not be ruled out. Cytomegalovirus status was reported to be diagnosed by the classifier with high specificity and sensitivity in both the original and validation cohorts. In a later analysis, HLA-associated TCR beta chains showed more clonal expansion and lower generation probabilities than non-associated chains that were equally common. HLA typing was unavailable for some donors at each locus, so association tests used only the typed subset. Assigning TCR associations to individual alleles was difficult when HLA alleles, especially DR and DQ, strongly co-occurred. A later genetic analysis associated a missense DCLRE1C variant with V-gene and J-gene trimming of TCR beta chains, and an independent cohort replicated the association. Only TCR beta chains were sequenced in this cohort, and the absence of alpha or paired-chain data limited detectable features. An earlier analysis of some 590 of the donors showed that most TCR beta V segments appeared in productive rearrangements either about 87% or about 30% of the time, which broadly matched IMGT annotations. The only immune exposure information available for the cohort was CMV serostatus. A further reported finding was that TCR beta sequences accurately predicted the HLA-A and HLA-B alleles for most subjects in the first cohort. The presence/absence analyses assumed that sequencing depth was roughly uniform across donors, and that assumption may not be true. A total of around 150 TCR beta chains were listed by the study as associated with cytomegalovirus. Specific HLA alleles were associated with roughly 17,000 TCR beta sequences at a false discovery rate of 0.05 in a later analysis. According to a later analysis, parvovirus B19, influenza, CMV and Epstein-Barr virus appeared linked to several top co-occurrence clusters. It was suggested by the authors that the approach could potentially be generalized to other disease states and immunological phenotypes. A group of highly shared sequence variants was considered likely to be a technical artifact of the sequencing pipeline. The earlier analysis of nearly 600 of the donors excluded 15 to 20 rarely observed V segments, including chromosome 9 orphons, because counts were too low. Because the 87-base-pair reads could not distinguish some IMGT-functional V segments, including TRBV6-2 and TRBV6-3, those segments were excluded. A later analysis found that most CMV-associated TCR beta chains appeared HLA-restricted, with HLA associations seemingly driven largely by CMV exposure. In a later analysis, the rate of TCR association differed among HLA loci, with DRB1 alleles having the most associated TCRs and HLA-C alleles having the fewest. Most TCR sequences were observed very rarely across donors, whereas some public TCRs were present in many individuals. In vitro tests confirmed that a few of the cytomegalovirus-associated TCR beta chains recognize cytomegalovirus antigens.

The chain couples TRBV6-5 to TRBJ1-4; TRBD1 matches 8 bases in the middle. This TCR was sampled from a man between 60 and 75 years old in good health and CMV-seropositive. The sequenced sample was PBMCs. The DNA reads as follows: TGTGCCAGCAGCCCGGACAGGGAGGAAGAAAAACTGTTTTTT. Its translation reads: CASSPDREEEKLFF.